This TCR beta chain was sequenced during a study of metastatic and nonmetastatic thyroid tumors. Notes on the study in general: Patients with malignant thyroid tumors reportedly had significantly higher TCR beta diversity than those with benign nodules, in blood and tumor.

In its sample, this clone was seen a few times. The antigen is undetermined. A read error may account for a junction end that differs from germline. The CDR3 is 15 residues long. Germline loops: CDR1 LNHNV, CDR2 YYDKDF (reference sequence). TCRdb re-called clones from the PCR reads using MiXCR. This table holds about 41,000 clones, 20% to 25% found once. Thyroid surgery was performed in patients who had received no treatment beforehand. Sequencing was performed on tumor tissue. The sequence came from a female donor with papillary thyroid cancer or a benign thyroid nodule (not recorded which). Some clones in this sample may be carry-over from other donors' samples. V usage is TRBV15 and J usage is TRBJ2-1; 12 bases are a match to TRBD2. The CDR3 region is CATSWTSGIGNEQFF. The CDR3 DNA is TGCGCCACCAGCTGGACTAGCGGGATAGGAAATGAGCAGTTCTTC.